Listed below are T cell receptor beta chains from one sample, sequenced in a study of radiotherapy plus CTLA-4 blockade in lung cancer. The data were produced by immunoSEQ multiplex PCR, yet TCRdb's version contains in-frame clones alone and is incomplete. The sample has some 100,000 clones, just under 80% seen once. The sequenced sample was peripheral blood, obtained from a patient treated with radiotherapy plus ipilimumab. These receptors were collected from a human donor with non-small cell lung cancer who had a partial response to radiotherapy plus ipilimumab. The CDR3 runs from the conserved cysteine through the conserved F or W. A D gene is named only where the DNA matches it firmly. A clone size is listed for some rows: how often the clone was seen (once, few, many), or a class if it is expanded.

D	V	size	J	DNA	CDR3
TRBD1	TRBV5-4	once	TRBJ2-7	TGTGCCAGCAGCTCGATAATTACGGGACAGGGGAACGAGCAGTACTTC	CASSSIITGQGNEQYF
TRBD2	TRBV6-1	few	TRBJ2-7	TGTGCCAGCAGTGAAGCGGTAGCGGGGTTCTACGAGCAGTACTTC	CASSEAVAGFYEQYF
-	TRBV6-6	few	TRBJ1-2	TGTGCCAGCAGTTACGGGGGGGCCGGAGTCTATGGCTACACCTTC	CASSYGGAGVYGYTF
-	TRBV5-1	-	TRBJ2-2	TGCGCCAGCAGCTGGGCCCAGGGCACCGGGGAGCTGTTTTTT	CASSWAQGTGELFF
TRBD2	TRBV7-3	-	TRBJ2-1	TGTGCCAGCACCCAATTAGCGGGAGGTTCCAATGAGCAGTTCTTC	CASTQLAGGSNEQFF
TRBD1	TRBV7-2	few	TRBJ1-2	TGTGCCAGCAGCTCCGGACAGGGGTATGGCTACACCTTC	CASSSGQGYGYTF
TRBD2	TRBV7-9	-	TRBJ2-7	TGTGCCAGCAGCCCCGGGACTACCGAGCAGTACTTC	CASSPGTTEQYF
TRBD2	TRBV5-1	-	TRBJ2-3	TGCGCCAGCAGCCTAGCGGGAGGCCCAGATACGCAGTATTTT	CASSLAGGPDTQYF
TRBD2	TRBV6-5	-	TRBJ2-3	TGTGCCAGCGGTCTGGCGGGAGGGCCAGATACGCAGTATTTT	CASGLAGGPDTQYF
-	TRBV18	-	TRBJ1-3	TGTGCCAGCTCACCTTCAGGGGACTCTGGAAACACCATATATTTT	CASSPSGDSGNTIYF
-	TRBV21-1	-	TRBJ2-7	TGTGCCAGCAGGGAGACAGTTGCCTCCTACGAGCAGTACTTC	CASRETVASYEQYF
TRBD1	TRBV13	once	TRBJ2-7	TGTGCCAGCAGCGAGTACGGGACAGGGGGCCAAGGATTATCGTACTTC	CASSEYGTGGQGLSYF
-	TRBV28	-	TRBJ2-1	TGTGCCAGCAGTTTAAACAGGCCCTACAATGAGCAGTTCTTC	CASSLNRPYNEQFF
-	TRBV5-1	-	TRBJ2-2	TGCGCCAGCAGCTCACAGGGCCACGCCGGGGAGCTGTTTTTT	CASSSQGHAGELFF
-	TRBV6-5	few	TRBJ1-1	TGTGCCAGCAGTTACGCGGCCAGACTGAACACTGAAGCTTTCTTT	CASSYAARLNTEAFF
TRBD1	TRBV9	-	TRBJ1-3	TGTGCCAGCAGCGGACCAGGGGGCTCTGGAAACACCATATATTTT	CASSGPGGSGNTIYF
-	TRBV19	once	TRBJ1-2	TGTGCCAGTTCCGGCCAGGGTCGCTATGGCTACACCTTC	CASSGQGRYGYTF
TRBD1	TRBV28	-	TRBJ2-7	TGTGCCAGCACTTCTCAGGGGGCCTACGAGCAGTACTTC	CASTSQGAYEQYF
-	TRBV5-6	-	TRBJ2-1	TGTGCCAGCAGCTTGTTACGGGAGCATGAGCAGTTCTTC	CASSLLREHEQFF
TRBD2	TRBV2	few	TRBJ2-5	TGTGCCAGCAAAGGGACTAGCGGCGAAGAGACCCAGTACTTC	CASKGTSGEETQYF
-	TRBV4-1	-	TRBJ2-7	TGCGCCAGCAGCCAAGTTAACTCCGAGCAGTACTTC	CASSQVNSEQYF
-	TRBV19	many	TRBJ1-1	TGTGCCAGTAGTAAAACCTCGGACAGCCCGAACACTGAAGCTTTCTTT	CASSKTSDSPNTEAFF
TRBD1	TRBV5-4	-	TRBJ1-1	TGTGCCAGCAGCTTGGTAGGGCGACAGGGCCTGTTGAACACTGAAGCTTTCTTT	CASSLVGRQGLLNTEAFF
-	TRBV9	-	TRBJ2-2	TGTGCCAGCAGCGTAGGGAGCTACGGGGAGCTGTTTTTT	CASSVGSYGELFF
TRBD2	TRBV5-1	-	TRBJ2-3	TGCGCCAGCAGCGAGATAGCGGGAGGGAACACAGATACGCAGTATTTT	CASSEIAGGNTDTQYF
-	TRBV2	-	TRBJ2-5	TGTGCCAGCAGTATACTAGCTTCGCCAGAGACCCAGTACTTC	CASSILASPETQYF
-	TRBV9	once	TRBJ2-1	TGTGCCAGCAGCGTAGTGGTGAGCTCCTACAATGAGCAGTTCTTC	CASSVVVSSYNEQFF
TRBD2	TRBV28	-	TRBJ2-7	TGTGCCAGCAGCAGCGGGATAGCTTACGAGCAGTACTTC	CASSSGIAYEQYF
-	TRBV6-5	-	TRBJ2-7	TGTGCCAGCACCCTACAGGGATACGAGCAGTACTTC	CASTLQGYEQYF
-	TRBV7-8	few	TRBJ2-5	TGTGCCAGCAGCTCCCAACTCGAGACCCAGTACTTC	CASSSQLETQYF
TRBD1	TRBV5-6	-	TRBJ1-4	TGTGCCAGCAGCTGGGACAGAAACGAAAAACTGTTTTTT	CASSWDRNEKLFF